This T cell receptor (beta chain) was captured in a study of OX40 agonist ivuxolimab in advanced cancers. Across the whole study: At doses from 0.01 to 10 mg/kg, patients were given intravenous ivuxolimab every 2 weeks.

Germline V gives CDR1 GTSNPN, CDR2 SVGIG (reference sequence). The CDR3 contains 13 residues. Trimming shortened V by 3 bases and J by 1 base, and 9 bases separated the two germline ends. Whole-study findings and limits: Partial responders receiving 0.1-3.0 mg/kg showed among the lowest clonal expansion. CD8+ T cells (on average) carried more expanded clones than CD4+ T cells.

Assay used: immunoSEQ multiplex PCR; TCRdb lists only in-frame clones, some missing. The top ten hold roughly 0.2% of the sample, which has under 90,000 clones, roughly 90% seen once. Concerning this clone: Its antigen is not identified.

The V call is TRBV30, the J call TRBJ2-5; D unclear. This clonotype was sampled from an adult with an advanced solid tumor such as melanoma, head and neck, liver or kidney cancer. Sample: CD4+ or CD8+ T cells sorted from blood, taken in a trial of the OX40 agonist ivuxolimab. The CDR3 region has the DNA TGTGCCTGGAGCGAAGTCACCCAAGAGACCCAGTACTTC. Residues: CAWSEVTQETQYF.